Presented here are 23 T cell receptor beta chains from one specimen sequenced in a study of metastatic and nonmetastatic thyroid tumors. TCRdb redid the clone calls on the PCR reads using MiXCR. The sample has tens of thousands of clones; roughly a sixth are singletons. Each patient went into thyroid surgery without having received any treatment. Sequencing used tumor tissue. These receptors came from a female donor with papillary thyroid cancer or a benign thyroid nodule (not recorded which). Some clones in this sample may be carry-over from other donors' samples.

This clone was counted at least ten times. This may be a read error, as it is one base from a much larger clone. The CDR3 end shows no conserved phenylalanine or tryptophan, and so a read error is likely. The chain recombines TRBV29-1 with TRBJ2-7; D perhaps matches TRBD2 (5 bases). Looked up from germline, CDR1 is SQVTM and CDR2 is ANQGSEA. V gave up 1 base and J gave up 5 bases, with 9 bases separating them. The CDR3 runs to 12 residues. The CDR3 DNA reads TGCAGCGTTGAAGTTCGGGGAGACGAGCAGTACCTC. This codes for CSVEVRGDEQYL.

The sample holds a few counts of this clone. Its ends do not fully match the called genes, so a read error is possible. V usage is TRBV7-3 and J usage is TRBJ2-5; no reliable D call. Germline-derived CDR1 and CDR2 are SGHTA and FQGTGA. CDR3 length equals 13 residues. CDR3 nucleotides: TGTGCCATCAGCCGTCAGGTGCGTGAGACCCAGTACTTC. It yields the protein CAISRQVRETQYF.

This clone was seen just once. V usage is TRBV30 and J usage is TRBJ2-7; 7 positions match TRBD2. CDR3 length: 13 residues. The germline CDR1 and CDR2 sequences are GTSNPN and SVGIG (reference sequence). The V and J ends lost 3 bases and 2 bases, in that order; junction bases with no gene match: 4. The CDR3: CAWRPGGPYEQYF. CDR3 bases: TGTGCCTGGAGGCCGGGAGGCCCCTACGAGCAGTACTTC. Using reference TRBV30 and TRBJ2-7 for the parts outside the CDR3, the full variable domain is SQTIHQWPATLVQPVGSPLSLECTVEGTSNPNLYWYRQAAGRGLQLLFYSVGIGQISSEVPQNLSASRPQDRQFILSSKKLLLSDSGFYLCAWRPGGPYEQYFGPGTRLTVT.

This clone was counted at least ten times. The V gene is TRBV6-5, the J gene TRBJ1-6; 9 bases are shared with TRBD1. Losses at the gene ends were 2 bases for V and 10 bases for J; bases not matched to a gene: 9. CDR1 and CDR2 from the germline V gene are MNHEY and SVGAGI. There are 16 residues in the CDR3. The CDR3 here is CASSYRDRAIRSPLHF. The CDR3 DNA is TGTGCCAGCAGTTACCGGGACAGGGCGATACGGTCACCCCTCCACTTT.

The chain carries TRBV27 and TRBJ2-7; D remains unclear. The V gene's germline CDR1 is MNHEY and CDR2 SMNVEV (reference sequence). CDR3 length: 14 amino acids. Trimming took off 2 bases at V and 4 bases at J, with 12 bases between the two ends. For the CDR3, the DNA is TGTGCCAGCAGTTTAGATCCGGTGGTTTACGAGCAGTACTTC. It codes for CASSLDPVVYEQYF.

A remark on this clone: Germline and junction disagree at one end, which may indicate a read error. The chain's CDR3 is CVSNADRGNSPLHF. CDR3 DNA sequence: TGTGTCAGCAACGCTGACAGAGGTAATTCACCCCTCCACTTT. V and J are TRBV7-8 and TRBJ1-6, with TRBD1 as a possible D gene (5 bases). The germline gives CDR1 SGHVS, CDR2 FQNEAQ. The CDR3 is made up of 14 amino acids. Full variable domain (rest looked up from reference TRBV7-8 and TRBJ1-6): GAGVSQSPRYKVAKRGQDVALRCDPISGHVSLFWYQQALGQGPEFLTYFQNEAQLDKSGLPSDRFFAERPEGSVSTLKIQRTQQEDSAVYLCVSNADRGNSPLHFGNGTRLTVT.

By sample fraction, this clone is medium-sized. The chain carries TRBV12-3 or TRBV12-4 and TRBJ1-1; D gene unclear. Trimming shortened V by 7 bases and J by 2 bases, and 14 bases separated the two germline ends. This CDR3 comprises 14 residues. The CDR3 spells CASKGQEDNTEAFF. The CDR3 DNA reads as TGTGCCAGCAAAGGGCAGGAGGATAACACTGAAGCTTTCTTT.

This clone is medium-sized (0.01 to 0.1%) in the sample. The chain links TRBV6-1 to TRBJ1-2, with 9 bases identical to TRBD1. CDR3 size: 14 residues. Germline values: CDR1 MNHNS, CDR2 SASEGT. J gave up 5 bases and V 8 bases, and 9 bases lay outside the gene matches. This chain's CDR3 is CASDRDRAVYGYTF. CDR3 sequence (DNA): TGTGCCAGCGACCGGGACAGGGCTGTGTATGGCTACACCTTC.

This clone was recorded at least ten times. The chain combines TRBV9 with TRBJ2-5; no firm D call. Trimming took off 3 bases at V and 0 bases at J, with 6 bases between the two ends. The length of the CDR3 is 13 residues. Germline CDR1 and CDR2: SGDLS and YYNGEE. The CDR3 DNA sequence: TGTGCCAGCAGCGACGTAAACCAAGAGACCCAGTACTTC. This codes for CASSDVNQETQYF.

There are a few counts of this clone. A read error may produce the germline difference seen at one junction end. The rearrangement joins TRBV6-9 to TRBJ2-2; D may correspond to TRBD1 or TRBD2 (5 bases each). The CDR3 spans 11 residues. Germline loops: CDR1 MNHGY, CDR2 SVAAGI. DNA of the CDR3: TGCGCCAGCAGGGTGATCGGGGAGCTCTTTTTT. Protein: CASRVIGELFF.

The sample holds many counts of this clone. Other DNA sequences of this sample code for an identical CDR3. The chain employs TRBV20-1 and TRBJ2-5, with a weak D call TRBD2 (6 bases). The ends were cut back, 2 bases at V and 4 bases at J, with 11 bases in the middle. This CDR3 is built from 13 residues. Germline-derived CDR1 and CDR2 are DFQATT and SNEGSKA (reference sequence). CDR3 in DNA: TGCAGTGCTAGATGGAGGGGAAGAGAGACCCAGTACTTC. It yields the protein CSARWRGRETQYF.

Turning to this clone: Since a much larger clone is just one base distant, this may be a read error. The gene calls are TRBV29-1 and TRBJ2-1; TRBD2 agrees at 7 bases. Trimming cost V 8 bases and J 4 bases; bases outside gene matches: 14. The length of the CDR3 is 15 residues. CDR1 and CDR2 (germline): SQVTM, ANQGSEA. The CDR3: CSMGRGTSPYNEQFF. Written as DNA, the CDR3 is TGCAGCATGGGGAGGGGTACATCTCCGTACAATGAGCAGTTCTTC.

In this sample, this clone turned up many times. The CDR3 here is CASTYRGGGTGELFF. The DNA for the CDR3 is TGTGCCAGCACTTACAGGGGTGGGGGGACCGGGGAGCTGTTTTTT. The J gene is TRBJ2-2, the V gene TRBV9; weak D call: TRBD1 (7 bases). Germline loops: CDR1 SGDLS, CDR2 YYNGEE. The CDR3 length is 15 residues. V shed 6 bases and J shed 5 bases, with 17 bases lying between them.

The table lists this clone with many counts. The DNA for the CDR3 is TGTGCCAGCTCACAGGGGATCTCCACTGAAGCTTTCTTT. Its protein product is CASSQGISTEAFF. This chain uses TRBV18 with TRBJ1-1; a weak D match, TRBD1 (5 bases). The ends were cut back, 4 bases at V and 4 bases at J, with 10 bases in the middle. Germline V gives CDR1 KGHSH, CDR2 LQKENI. The CDR3 has 13 residues. The variable domain in full, completed from reference TRBV18 and TRBJ1-1, reads NAGVMQNPRHLVRRRGQEARLRCSPMKGHSHVYWYRQLPEEGLKFMVYLQKENIIDESGMPKERFSAEFPKEGPSILRIQQVVRGDSAAYFCASSQGISTEAFFGQGTRLTVV.

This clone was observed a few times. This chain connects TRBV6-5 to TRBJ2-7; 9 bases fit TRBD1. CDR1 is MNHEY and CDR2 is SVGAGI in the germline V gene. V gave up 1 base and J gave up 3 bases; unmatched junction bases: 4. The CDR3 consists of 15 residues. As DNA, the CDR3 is TGTGCCAGCAGTTACTTGGGGACAGGGTACTACGAGCAGTACTTC. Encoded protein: CASSYLGTGYYEQYF.

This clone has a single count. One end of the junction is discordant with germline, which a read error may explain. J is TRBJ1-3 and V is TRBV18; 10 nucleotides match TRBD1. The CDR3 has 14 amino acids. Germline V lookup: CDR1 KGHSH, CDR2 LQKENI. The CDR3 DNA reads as TGCGCCAGCTCCCCCCCGGGACAGGGGAACACCATATATTTT. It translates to CASSPPGQGNTIYF.

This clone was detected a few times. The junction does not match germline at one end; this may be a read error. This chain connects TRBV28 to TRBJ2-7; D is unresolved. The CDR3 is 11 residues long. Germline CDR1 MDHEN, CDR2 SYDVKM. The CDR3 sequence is CASSYSYGQYF. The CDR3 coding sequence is TGTGCAAGCAGTTACTCCTACGGGCAGTACTTC.

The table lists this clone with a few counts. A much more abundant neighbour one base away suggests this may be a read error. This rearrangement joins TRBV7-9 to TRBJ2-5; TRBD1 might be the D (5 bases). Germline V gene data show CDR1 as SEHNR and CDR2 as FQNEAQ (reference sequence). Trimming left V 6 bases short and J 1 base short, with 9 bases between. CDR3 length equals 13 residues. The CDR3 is CASRFRAQETQYF. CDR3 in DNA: TGTGCCAGCAGATTCAGGGCCCAAGAGACCCAGTACTTC.

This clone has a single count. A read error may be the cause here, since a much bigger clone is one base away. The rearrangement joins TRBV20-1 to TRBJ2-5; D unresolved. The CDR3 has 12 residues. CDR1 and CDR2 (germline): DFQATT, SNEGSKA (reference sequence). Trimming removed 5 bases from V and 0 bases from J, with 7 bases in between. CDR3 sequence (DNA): TGCAGTGCTGCTATGAACCAAGAGACCCAGTACTTC. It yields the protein CSAAMNQETQYF.

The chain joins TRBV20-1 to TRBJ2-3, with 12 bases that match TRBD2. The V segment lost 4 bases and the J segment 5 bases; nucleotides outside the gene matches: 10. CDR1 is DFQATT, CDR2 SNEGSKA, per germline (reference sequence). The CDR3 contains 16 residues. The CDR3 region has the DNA TGCAGTGCTATACTAGCGGGAGGCTTGGTGGAAGATACGCAGTATTTT. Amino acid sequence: CSAILAGGLVEDTQYF.

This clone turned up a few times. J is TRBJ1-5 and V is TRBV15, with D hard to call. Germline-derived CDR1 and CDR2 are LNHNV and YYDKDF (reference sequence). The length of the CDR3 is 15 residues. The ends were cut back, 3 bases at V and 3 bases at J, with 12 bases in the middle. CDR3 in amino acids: CATSSRRTVNQPQHF. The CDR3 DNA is TGTGCCACCAGCAGTCGTCGGACGGTCAATCAGCCCCAGCATTTT.

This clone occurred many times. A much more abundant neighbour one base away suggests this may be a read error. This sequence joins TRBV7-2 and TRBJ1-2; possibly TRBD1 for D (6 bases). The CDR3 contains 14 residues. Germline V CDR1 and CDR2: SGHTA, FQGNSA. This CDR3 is CAGSWGGLNYGYTF. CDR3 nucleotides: TGTGCCGGCAGCTGGGGGGGCCTAAACTATGGCTACACCTTC. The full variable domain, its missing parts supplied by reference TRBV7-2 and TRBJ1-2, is GAGVSQSPSNKVTEKGKDVELRCDPISGHTALYWYRQSLGQGLEFLIYFQGNSAPDKSGLPSDRFSAERTGGSVSTLTIQRTQQEDSAVYLCAGSWGGLNYGYTFGSGTRLTVV.

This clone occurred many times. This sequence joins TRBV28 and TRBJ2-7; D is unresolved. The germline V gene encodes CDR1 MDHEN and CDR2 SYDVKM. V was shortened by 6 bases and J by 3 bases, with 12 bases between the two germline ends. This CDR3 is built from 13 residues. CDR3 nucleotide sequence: TGTGCCAGCAGCCCCCACCCCCTCTACGAGCAGTACTTC. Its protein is CASSPHPLYEQYF.